A selection of T cell receptor beta chains follows, all from one sample in a study of T cells after yellow fever vaccination. TCRdb recomputed calls from the 5' RACE reads with MiXCR, one row per CDR3 protein. The sample holds 100,000 to 150,000 distinct CDR3 sequences, around 9.8% seen once. Sequencing used CD8+ T cells sorted from PBMCs, obtained on the day of the yellow fever booster vaccination. Source of these receptors: a man aged 18 to 29 who received the YFV17D yellow fever vaccine. CDR3s include the opening cysteine and the closing phenylalanine or tryptophan. The D gene is left open where the match is weak. Rows may omit the clone size; those that give it use once, few, many or a size class.

abundance	d_gene	v_gene	j_gene	CDR3aa	CDR3nt
many	-	TRBV7-2	TRBJ1-2	CASSLDLGAGYGYTF	TGTGCCAGCAGCTTAGATTTAGGCGCCGGCTATGGCTACACCTTC
-	-	TRBV7-8	TRBJ1-2	CASSKTGSGYGYTF	TGTGCCAGCAGCAAAACAGGGTCCGGGTATGGCTACACCTTC
few	-	TRBV4-3	TRBJ2-7	CASSQARGGYSYEQYF	TGCGCCAGCAGCCAAGCTCGAGGGGGTTATTCCTACGAGCAGTACTTC
-	-	TRBV11-2	TRBJ2-1	CASSAGGRLSTSSYNEQFF	TGTGCCAGCAGCGCTGGGGGGAGGCTTAGTACGAGCTCCTACAATGAGCAGTTCTTC
-	-	TRBV5-1	TRBJ2-7	CASSLTGIYEQYF	TGCGCCAGCAGCTTGACAGGGATTTACGAGCAGTACTTC
many	TRBD1	TRBV20-1	TRBJ1-2	CSARDLGTGVNYGYTF	TGCAGTGCTAGAGATCTCGGGACAGGGGTAAACTATGGCTACACCTTC
-	-	TRBV2	TRBJ2-7	CASRQTGTASSYEQYF	TGTGCCAGCAGACAGACCGGGACTGCCTCCTCCTACGAGCAGTACTTC
few	TRBD2	TRBV3-1	TRBJ2-5	CASTLSGDPETQYF	TGTGCCAGCACCCTTAGCGGGGACCCCGAGACCCAGTACTTC
-	-	TRBV27	TRBJ1-1	CASSFRRGGTEAFF	TGTGCCAGCAGTTTCAGAAGGGGAGGCACTGAAGCTTTCTTT
-	TRBD2	TRBV27	TRBJ2-1	CASSLYSGVGNEQFF	TGTGCCAGCAGTTTGTATAGCGGGGTGGGGAATGAGCAGTTCTTC
-	TRBD1	TRBV3-1	TRBJ1-1	CASSQHRGTEAFF	TGTGCCAGCAGCCAGCACAGGGGCACTGAAGCTTTCTTT
-	-	TRBV7-9	TRBJ2-1	CASSLESGPRPYNEQFF	TGTGCCAGCAGCTTAGAGTCGGGACCGAGGCCCTACAATGAGCAGTTCTTC
many	TRBD2	TRBV4-3	TRBJ2-2	CASSQEASGGVWTGELFF	TGCGCCAGCAGCCAAGAAGCTAGCGGGGGGGTGTGGACCGGGGAGCTGTTTTTT
-	TRBD2	TRBV20-1	TRBJ2-4	CSARPREESAKNIQYF	TGCAGTGCCAGGCCCCGGGAGGAGTCAGCCAAAAACATTCAGTACTTC
many	-	TRBV9	TRBJ1-6	CASSESSYNSPLHF	TGTGCCAGCAGCGAAAGCTCCTATAATTCACCCCTCCACTTT
few	-	TRBV27	TRBJ2-2	CASSLGFENTGELFF	TGTGCCAGCAGTTTAGGTTTTGAGAACACCGGGGAGCTGTTTTTT
few	TRBD1	TRBV5-6	TRBJ1-5	CASSFGTGVQPQHF	TGTGCCAGCAGCTTTGGGACAGGGGTTCAGCCCCAGCATTTT
-	-	TRBV27	TRBJ2-3	CASSFFLGSTDTQYF	TGTGCCAGCAGTTTCTTCTTGGGTAGCACAGATACGCAGTATTTT
-	TRBD2	TRBV18	TRBJ2-7	CASSKTSGPSYEQYF	TGTGCCAGCTCGAAGACTAGCGGGCCCTCCTACGAGCAGTACTTC
-	-	TRBV5-1	TRBJ1-2	CASRLSRGEANYGYTF	TGCGCCAGCAGACTCTCCCGGGGGGAAGCTAACTATGGCTACACCTTC
-	-	TRBV4-1	TRBJ1-1	CASRQTEGGNTEAFF	TGCGCCAGCAGACAGACAGAAGGAGGAAACACTGAAGCTTTCTTT
many	-	TRBV7-8	TRBJ2-5	CASSLDPEVGREETQYF	TGTGCCAGCAGCTTAGATCCTGAGGTGGGACGGGAAGAGACCCAGTACTTC
-	TRBD2	TRBV29-1	TRBJ2-5	CSVEVAGFSETQYF	TGCAGCGTTGAGGTAGCGGGGTTTTCCGAGACCCAGTACTTC